The present entry profiles one T cell receptor beta chain with its context. Its antigen specificity is not known. No base qualities exist here, and no much larger clone lies one base off it. The sequenced samples were obtained from patients with active juvenile idiopathic arthritis. Cells were sorted right after thawing, and dead cells were excluded with Live/Dead Fixable Near-IR Stain. Trimming costs V 1 base and J 0 bases, and their ends lie 10 bases apart. According to the germline V gene (reference sequence), CDR1 reads GTSNPN and CDR2 reads SVGIG. The cysteine opens and the phenylalanine closes a CDR3 of 15 amino acids. Kept here is only the CDR3 DNA, which spans 45 bases and is read in frame from base 1. The data derive from a study of circulating and synovial CD4+ cells in juvenile arthritis (dated 2014 in TCRdb). Describing the broader study: Within each patient, the study compared the TCRbeta CDR3 repertoires of three groups: circulating HLA-DR+ CD4 T cells, bulk blood CD4 T cells, and synovial CD4 T cells. The goal of repertoire sequencing was to confirm that a circulating synovial-like CD4 T cell subset was enriched in synovial clonotypes. Beyond this particular receptor, the publication reports: Compared with bulk blood CD4 repertoires, both the synovial and the circulating pathogenic-like lymphocyte repertoires were less diverse, and some CPL samples were as oligoclonal as synovium. Because T cell genome counts in CPL samples and bulk blood CD4 samples differed by at least an order of magnitude, sample-size effects were addressed. Since overlap with synovium went up as sequencing depth increased, the measured fractions of shared clonotypes likely underestimated the full repertoire overlap. Traditional Vbeta family usage analysis did not detect the difference between circulating pathogenic-like lymphocytes and bulk blood T cells. Circulating pathogenic-like lymphocytes clustered with synovial T cells and shared a substantially higher fraction of CDR3 sequences with synovium than bulk blood.

The receptor library was made with the immunoSEQ multiplex PCR assay. An external provider performed TCRbeta CDR3 sequencing as a commercial service. On the authors' methods: Productive nucleotide sequences and amino acid sequences obtained through in silico translation were used in the analyses. Diversity was quantified by Renyi entropy over a range of alpha values, with sample size equalised by taking the median of 200 repeated subsamples. Pairwise repertoire distance was calculated as one minus the Chao-modified Jaccard index, correcting for under-sampling, and used for clustering. Frequency-weighted overlap with synovial clonotypes was calculated over 200 sample sizes with 200 draws without replacement at each size, and the overlap was reported at the size of the smaller sample. TCRdb holds this immuneACCESS table with in-frame rearrangements only. Some clones are missing; in checked studies, unresolved V genes explain under half, and the rest has no known cause. Clonal size and the V and J genes are those of that table, whereas D and trimming came from the DNA. The sample records 30,000 to 40,000 clones, less than 97% of which are singletons. Of the sample, approximately 0.17% is held by the ten largest clones.

The receptor was isolated from a human donor with juvenile idiopathic arthritis. Sequencing was performed on CD4+ T cells from blood. The V and J genes are TRBV30 and TRBJ1-3, with the D gene not clear enough to name. The CDR3 in this case is CAWSGAETSGNTIYF. The sequenced DNA: TGTGCCTGGAGTGGGGCAGAGACCTCTGGAAACACCATATATTTT.